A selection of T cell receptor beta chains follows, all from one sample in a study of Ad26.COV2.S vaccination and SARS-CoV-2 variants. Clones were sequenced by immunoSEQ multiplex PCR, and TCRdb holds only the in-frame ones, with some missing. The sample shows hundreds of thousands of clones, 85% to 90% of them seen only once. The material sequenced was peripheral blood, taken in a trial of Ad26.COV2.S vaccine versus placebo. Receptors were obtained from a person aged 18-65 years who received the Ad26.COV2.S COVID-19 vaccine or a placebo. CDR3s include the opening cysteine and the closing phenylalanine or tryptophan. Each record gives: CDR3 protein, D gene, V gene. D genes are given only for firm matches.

CDR3: CAWRDISEAFF; D: -; V: TRBV30
CDR3: CASSVVGYEQYF; D: -; V: TRBV12-3/TRBV12-4
CDR3: CASSLGIGNEQFF; D: -; V: TRBV5-6
CDR3: CASSLSLSTSYEQYF; D: -; V: TRBV27
CDR3: CASSLGPSSYEQYF; D: -; V: TRBV5-1
CDR3: CASSLGTGASSYNEQFF; D: -; V: TRBV7-9
CDR3: CASRTGGGEQYF; D: TRBD2; V: TRBV28
CDR3: CASNQDTNYEQYF; D: -; V: TRBV12-3/TRBV12-4
CDR3: CASRSLWEGYTF; D: -; V: TRBV2
CDR3: CASSLGPGQQYEQYF; D: TRBD1; V: TRBV7-2
CDR3: CASRGDRVNDEQYF; D: TRBD1; V: TRBV2
CDR3: CASSLRGQNSNQPQHF; D: -; V: TRBV27
CDR3: CASSMTVGLEAFF; D: -; V: TRBV7-9
CDR3: CATRSGSAGNTIYF; D: -; V: TRBV30
CDR3: CASSSSPRLATDTQYF; D: TRBD2; V: TRBV5-5
CDR3: CASSPPGRGPYNEQFF; D: -; V: TRBV18
CDR3: CASSLRGAIQYF; D: -; V: TRBV12-3/TRBV12-4
CDR3: CASRSVGGRNYGYTF; D: -; V: TRBV7-9
CDR3: CASSVASGGTGELFF; D: TRBD2; V: TRBV9
CDR3: CASSLDRGASSYNSPLHF; D: -; V: TRBV5-1
CDR3: CASSPRVGTPVNGYTF; D: -; V: TRBV11-1
CDR3: CASSLSGLDTGGDGYTF; D: -; V: TRBV5-1
CDR3: CSASPGGNEQFF; D: TRBD1; V: TRBV20-1
CDR3: CASSPYRASGQFF; D: -; V: TRBV5-6
CDR3: CASTPSPFLTGQGNEKLFF; D: TRBD1; V: TRBV5-1
CDR3: CASSAPRTSGDSYEQYF; D: TRBD2; V: TRBV5-4
CDR3: CASSFKIGTAQETQYF; D: TRBD1; V: TRBV7-9
CDR3: CASSLQAGGNTDTQYF; D: -; V: TRBV7-2
CDR3: CASSLLEQGRVGEKLFF; D: TRBD1; V: TRBV5-1
CDR3: CASSPLDRGLNTIYF; D: TRBD1; V: TRBV4-1
CDR3: CASRRQGSHEQYF; D: TRBD1; V: TRBV14
CDR3: CASMRGVLGSYNEQFF; D: -; V: TRBV5-6
CDR3: CASNLEGGNSPLHF; D: -; V: TRBV2
CDR3: CAWSDLNTEAFF; D: -; V: TRBV30
CDR3: CASSLRWVGNQPQHF; D: -; V: TRBV28
CDR3: CASTWGSLEQYF; D: -; V: TRBV12-3/TRBV12-4
CDR3: CASSKLAGVDNEQFF; D: TRBD2; V: TRBV13
CDR3: CASSPYLYNEQFF; D: -; V: TRBV19
CDR3: CASSPRGGRAETQYF; D: -; V: TRBV7-9
CDR3: CASSPGQYNEQFF; D: -; V: TRBV18
CDR3: CASSEGMASGYQETQYF; D: TRBD2; V: TRBV25-1
CDR3: CASSAFQGQGEGAEAFF; D: TRBD1; V: TRBV28